This record looks at one TCR beta chain sequence and its context. This sample is part of a study of Ad26.COV2.S vaccination and SARS-CoV-2 variants. Method: immunoSEQ multiplex PCR; TCRdb's copy keeps in-frame clones and lacks some. The sample lists 350,000 to 500,000 clones, about 90% occurring once. Trimming pared 4 bases from V and 9 bases from J, leaving 10 bases between. There are 12 residues in the CDR3. Germline V lookup: CDR1 MDHEN, CDR2 SYDVKM. Treatment meaning: 15 to 20 received Ad26.COV2.S at low or high dose, single or two shots; a few received placebo; per-sample allocation not given. Material that was analyzed had been drawn on day 63 after the first vaccine or placebo injection.

This receptor was obtained from a person aged 18-60 years who received the Ad26.COV2.S COVID-19 vaccine or a placebo. This rearrangement joins TRBV28 to TRBJ2-4; a possible D gene is TRBD1 (5 bases). Specimen: peripheral blood, collected in a trial of Ad26.COV2.S vaccine versus placebo. CDR3 nucleotides: TGTGCCAGCAGTTCGACAGTGACCATTCAGTACTTC. It translates to CASSSTVTIQYF.